A selection of T cell receptor beta chains follows, all from one sample in a study of CD8+CD57+ T cells in acquired aplastic anemia. TCRdb passed the reads through MiXCR, listing each CDR3 protein once. Counted here are a few hundred thousand distinct CDR3 sequences, around 30% occurring once; the ten biggest clones make up 0.8% to 0.85%. What was sequenced was sorted CD4+, CD8+, or CD8+CD57+ T cells (not recorded which) from PBMCs. These receptors originate from a human donor with aplastic anemia. The CDR3 runs from the conserved cysteine through the conserved F or W. A D gene is named only where the DNA matches it firmly. For some rows the clone size is stated as once, few or many, or as a class when expanded; others skip it.

>TRBJ1-1|TRBD1|TRBV18|NA
TGTGCCAGCTCCTTGACAGGGGCCCTAATGAACACTGAAGCTTTCTTT
CASSLTGALMNTEAFF
>TRBJ2-7|NA|TRBV7-2|many
TGTGCCAGCAGCTTAAGTTCAGGCTTTTACGAGCAGTACTTC
CASSLSSGFYEQYF
>TRBJ2-3|NA|TRBV5-1|NA
TGCGCCAGCAGCTTGAGCAGGGAGACAGATACGCAGTATTTT
CASSLSRETDTQYF
>TRBJ1-2|NA|TRBV7-3|many
TGTGCCAGCAGCCCCATTGGGGACTCACCTGGCTACACCTTC
CASSPIGDSPGYTF
>TRBJ1-6|TRBD1|TRBV3-1|few
TGTGCCAGCAGCCAGAACAGGGGAAGTTCACCCCTCCACTTT
CASSQNRGSSPLHF
>TRBJ2-1|NA|TRBV19|NA
TGTGCCAGTAGTAGGGTTCCCTACAATGAGCAGTTCTTC
CASSRVPYNEQFF
>TRBJ2-7|NA|TRBV13|NA
TGTGCCAGCAGCCAAGGCTGGAACCACGAGCAGTACTTC
CASSQGWNHEQYF
>TRBJ1-3|NA|TRBV9|many
TGTGCCAGCAGCGTAGATGATTTCGGCTCTGGAAACACCATATATTTT
CASSVDDFGSGNTIYF
>TRBJ1-5|TRBD1|TRBV6-1|NA
TGTGCCAGCAGTCCTCTACAGGGGGGCAATCAGCCCCAGCATTTT
CASSPLQGGNQPQHF
>TRBJ1-6|NA|TRBV7-2|many
TGTGCCACCGACAAGACAGACACAATGTATAATTCACCCCTCCACTTT
CATDKTDTMYNSPLHF
>TRBJ2-2|NA|TRBV5-1|NA
TGCGCCAGCAGCTTGGCGGGGACTGATTTCACCGGGGAGCTGTTTTTT
CASSLAGTDFTGELFF
>TRBJ2-3|TRBD2|TRBV20-1|NA
TGCAGTGCCCCAAATAGCGGGAGCACAGATACGCAGTATTTT
CSAPNSGSTDTQYF
>TRBJ1-2|NA|TRBV12-3/TRBV12-4|many
TGTGCCACCCCCACAGTGGGAGGGCATGGCTACACCTTC
CATPTVGGHGYTF
>TRBJ2-7|TRBD1|TRBV3-1|NA
TGTGCCAGCAGCCACCCCTCCGGGACAGGTACCTACGAGCAGTACTTC
CASSHPSGTGTYEQYF
>TRBJ2-3|NA|TRBV13|NA
TGTGCCAGCAGCTTAAGCTTTTCCACAGATACGCAGTATTTT
CASSLSFSTDTQYF
>TRBJ2-2|TRBD2|TRBV19|many
TGTGCCAGTACGGGACTAGCGGGGGGGCCTGGGGAGCTGTTTTTT
CASTGLAGGPGELFF
>TRBJ1-6|NA|TRBV2|NA
TGCGCCAGCAGCCAAGAGGCTGAGGGGCAGTCACCCCTCCACTTT
CASSQEAEGQSPLHF
>TRBJ2-7|NA|TRBV19|many
TGTGCCAGTAGTATATCGTCGGTAGGGAGCTACGAGCAGTACTTC
CASSISSVGSYEQYF
>TRBJ1-6|NA|TRBV2|medium-sized
TGTGCCAGCAGTGAACTGGGCGTGAGGGATTCACCCCTCCACTTT
CASSELGVRDSPLHF
>TRBJ1-4|NA|TRBV20-1|NA
TGCAGTGCTAGCTCAGGGCGGATTAATGAAAAACTGTTTTTT
CSASSGRINEKLFF
>TRBJ2-7|TRBD1|TRBV7-2|many
TGTGCCAGCAATAAGAACCGGACAGGGGGTATCTACGAGCAGTACTTC
CASNKNRTGGIYEQYF
>TRBJ2-1|NA|TRBV20-1|few
TGCAGTGCGTTTCAGGGGGGGTTTGGCAATGAGCAGTTCTTC
CSAFQGGFGNEQFF
>TRBJ1-1|NA|TRBV7-2|NA
TGTGCCAGCAGCTTGGCGAGTTTCTCAGGGACTGAAGCTTTCTTT
CASSLASFSGTEAFF
>TRBJ2-6|TRBD1|TRBV6-1|NA
TGTGCCAGCAGACTAACAGGGGCTGGGGCCAACGTCCTGACTTTC
CASRLTGAGANVLTF
>TRBJ2-7|NA|TRBV14|once
TGTGCCAGCAGCCAGGTCCGGGGGAAACAGGCCCTACTTCAGTACGAGCAGTACTTC
CASSQVRGKQALLQYEQYF
>TRBJ2-1|NA|TRBV2|many
TGTGCCAGCAGTGAAGCGGGTGAGCAGTTCTTC
CASSEAGEQFF
>TRBJ1-1|NA|TRBV20-1|many
TGCAGTGCTAGATCGACCCCTGGGACTGAAGCTTTCTTT
CSARSTPGTEAFF
>TRBJ2-3|NA|TRBV10-3|many
TGTGCCGCCGCAGGTGTGGCAGATACGCAGTATTTT
CAAAGVADTQYF
>TRBJ1-2|NA|TRBV20-1|many
TGCAGTGCTACCCAGAATTCAGTTACAGGGCATGGCTACACCTTC
CSATQNSVTGHGYTF
>TRBJ1-5|NA|TRBV27|few
TGTGCCAGCATGGCGGGGGTCCCCCTCTTAAGCAATCAGCCCCAGCATTTT
CASMAGVPLLSNQPQHF
>TRBJ2-7|NA|TRBV15|NA
TGTGCCACCAGCAGAGCATTTACAGGTGTCCTCTCCTACGAGCAGTACTTC
CATSRAFTGVLSYEQYF
>TRBJ2-1|TRBD2|TRBV6-1|few
TGTGCCAGCAGCCGGACCGGGACTAATACCTACAATGAGCAGTTCTTC
CASSRTGTNTYNEQFF
>TRBJ1-3|NA|TRBV19|many
TGTGCCAGTAGTCAAGGGACAGGAAACACCATATATTTT
CASSQGTGNTIYF
>TRBJ1-2|NA|TRBV20-1|many
TGCAGTGCTAATAGACAGGACTTCTTTACCTATGGCTACACCTTC
CSANRQDFFTYGYTF
>TRBJ2-5|TRBD2|TRBV20-1|NA
TGCAGTGCTAGAGCTCGAGCGGGGGCGGAGACCCAGTACTTC
CSARARAGAETQYF
>TRBJ1-5|NA|TRBV6-1|NA
TGTGCCAGCAGTGATCAGCGGGGCAATCAGCCCCAGCATTTT
CASSDQRGNQPQHF
>TRBJ1-6|NA|TRBV14|many
TGTGCCAGCAGCCAAACCCAGGGTCCACCCCTCCACTTT
CASSQTQGPPLHF
>TRBJ1-4|NA|TRBV11-3|NA
TGTGCCAGCGAGCTTAGGGGCTGGGGAACTGAAAAACTGTTTTTT
CASELRGWGTEKLFF
>TRBJ1-2|NA|TRBV10-3|few
TGTGCCAGCCTAACAGGTCCCTCGAGCGGCTACACCTTC
CASLTGPSSGYTF
>TRBJ1-2|TRBD1|TRBV5-1|NA
TGCGCCAGCAGCTTAGCACCGCAGGGGGACTATGGCTACACCTTC
CASSLAPQGDYGYTF
>TRBJ2-6|NA|TRBV5-1|NA
TGCGCCAGCAGCCCGGAAGGGGCCAACGTCCTGACTTTC
CASSPEGANVLTF
>TRBJ1-6|NA|TRBV9|many
TGTGCCAGCAGCGTAGTGGACGGAAAAGACGCACCCCTCCACTTT
CASSVVDGKDAPLHF
>TRBJ1-4|NA|TRBV7-9|NA
TGTGCCAGCAGCAGGGGACCTTCAACTAATGAAAAACTGTTTTTT
CASSRGPSTNEKLFF
>TRBJ1-1|TRBD1|TRBV10-3|many
TGTGCCATCAGTGAGCTAACAGGGGGGAACACTGAAGCTTTCTTT
CAISELTGGNTEAFF
>TRBJ1-2|NA|TRBV20-1|NA
TGCAGTGCTAGCCCGTCCTTGGTCCCCCTCGGCCCGAACTATGGCTACACCTTC
CSASPSLVPLGPNYGYTF
>TRBJ1-2|NA|TRBV11-2|once
TGTGCCAGCAGCGGAATCGTGGGGGGCTATGGCTACACCTTC
CASSGIVGGYGYTF
>TRBJ2-1|TRBD2|TRBV5-1|few
TGCGCCAGCAGCTTGGCTCTAGCGGGCCGGGATGAGCAGTTCTTC
CASSLALAGRDEQFF
>TRBJ1-6|NA|TRBV5-5|once
TGTGCCCGGGCGGTAGCGTCACCCCTCCACTTT
CARAVASPLHF
>TRBJ1-6|NA|TRBV20-1|many
TGCAGTGCCGGGACATTAGCCTCACCCCTCCACTTT
CSAGTLASPLHF
>TRBJ2-7|NA|TRBV7-2|NA
TGTGCCAGCAGCTTTGCCGGGGCCTACGAGCAGTACTTC
CASSFAGAYEQYF
>TRBJ1-1|NA|TRBV10-3|many
TGTGCCATCAGTGAGGCGCGGGGGTTCAGGAACACTGAAGCTTTCTTT
CAISEARGFRNTEAFF
>TRBJ2-2|NA|TRBV29-1|NA
TGCAGCGTTGATGGAGGAGCGAACACCGGGGAGCTGTTTTTT
CSVDGGANTGELFF
>TRBJ1-1|TRBD1|TRBV29-1|NA
TGCAGCGTCAGGGGGCTCGGGGTGGGGACTGGAGCTTTCTTT
CSVRGLGVGTGAFF
>TRBJ2-7|NA|TRBV2|many
TGTGCCAGCAGCAACGTTGGACTCGACTCCTACGAGCAGTACTTC
CASSNVGLDSYEQYF
>TRBJ2-7|NA|TRBV7-2|once
TGTGCCAGCAGCTTAGGGCCCAGCAGCTCCTACGAGCGGTACTTC
CASSLGPSSSYERYF
>TRBJ1-2|NA|TRBV20-1|many
TGCAGTGCTAGAGGGCAGAGCTATGGCTACACCTTC
CSARGQSYGYTF
>TRBJ1-6|TRBD1|TRBV28|NA
TGTGCCAGCAGTGCACCCAGCGCTGGGACAGGAAATTCACCCCTCCACTTT
CASSAPSAGTGNSPLHF
>TRBJ2-1|TRBD2|TRBV10-2|few
TGCGCCAGCAGCGAGGGCCCTAGGCGCGGGAGGGCGGCTGAGCAGTTCTTC
CASSEGPRRGRAAEQFF
>TRBJ1-3|NA|TRBV7-2|many
TGTGCCAGCAGCTTAGCGTTAGGGATGGCTGGAAACACCATATATTTT
CASSLALGMAGNTIYF